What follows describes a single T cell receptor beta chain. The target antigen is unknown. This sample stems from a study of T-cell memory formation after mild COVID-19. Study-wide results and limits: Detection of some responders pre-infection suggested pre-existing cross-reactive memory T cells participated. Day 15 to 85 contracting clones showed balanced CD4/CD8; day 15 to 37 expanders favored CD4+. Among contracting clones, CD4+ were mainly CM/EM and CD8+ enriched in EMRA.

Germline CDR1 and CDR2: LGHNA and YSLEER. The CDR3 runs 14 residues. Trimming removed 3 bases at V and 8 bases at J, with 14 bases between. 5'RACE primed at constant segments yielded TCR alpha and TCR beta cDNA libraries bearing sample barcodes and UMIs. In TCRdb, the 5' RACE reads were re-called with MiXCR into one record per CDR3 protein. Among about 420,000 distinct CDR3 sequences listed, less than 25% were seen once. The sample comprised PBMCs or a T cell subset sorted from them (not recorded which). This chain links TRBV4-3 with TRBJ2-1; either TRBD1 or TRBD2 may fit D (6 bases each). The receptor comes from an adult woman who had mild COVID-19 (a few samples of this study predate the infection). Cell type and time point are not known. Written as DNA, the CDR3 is TGCGCCAGCAGCCAGGGGTCTAGGGGGGATGAGCAGTTCTTC. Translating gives CASSQGSRGDEQFF.